These T cell receptor beta chains were read from a single sample in a study of control samples from healthy donors and cancer patients. TCRdb keeps only in-frame clones here, not all; method: immunoSEQ multiplex PCR. This table holds over 150,000 clones, 75% to 95% found once. The sequenced sample consisted of blood. All receptors come from a middle-aged woman in good health. Each CDR3 is given with its conserved first and last residue. The order of the fields is clone size, D gene, V gene, J gene, CDR3 DNA, CDR3 protein. A D gene is named only where the DNA matches it firmly. Size values are once, few and many counts, or a class for expanded clones, and some rows have none.

-	-	TRBV21-1	TRBJ1-3	TGTGCCGCCGCGGGCAGGGGGTGTTCTGGAAACACCATATATTTT	CAAAGRGCSGNTIYF
-	-	TRBV11-3	TRBJ1-5	TGTGCCAGCAGCTTAGATCGGGGTCAGCCCCAGCATTTT	CASSLDRGQPQHF
few	TRBD1	TRBV7-8	TRBJ1-5	TGTGCCAGCAGCTTAGGACTCTGGACAGGGGTGGATCAGCCCCAGCATTTT	CASSLGLWTGVDQPQHF
-	-	TRBV3-1/TRBV3-2	TRBJ2-7	TGTGCCAGCAGCCAAGTTCGGCAGGCTGGTGAGCAGTACTTC	CASSQVRQAGEQYF
-	-	TRBV10-2	TRBJ2-7	TGCGCCAGCGGGAATTACGAGCAGTACTTC	CASGNYEQYF
-	-	TRBV29-1	TRBJ1-1	TGCAGCGTTGAAGTAAGTGGGGGCACTGAAGCTTTCTTT	CSVEVSGGTEAFF
once	TRBD1	TRBV27	TRBJ2-7	TGTGCCAGTTCTAGGGGGCCACACTCCTACGAGCAGTACTTC	CASSRGPHSYEQYF
-	-	TRBV5-5	TRBJ2-7	TGTGCCAGCAGCATACCGGGTCCCGAGCAGTACTTC	CASSIPGPEQYF
-	-	TRBV4-2	TRBJ2-5	TGTGCCAGCAGCCAAGATAATTGGTTGGGGGGCGGGGCCCAGTACTTC	CASSQDNWLGGGAQYF
once	-	TRBV15	TRBJ2-2	TGTGCCACCAGCAGAGATCCAGGACAGAACACCGGGGAGCTGTTTTTT	CATSRDPGQNTGELFF
-	-	TRBV5-8	TRBJ1-2	TGTGCCAGCCGGTCCGACGGTTATGGCTACACCTTC	CASRSDGYGYTF
once	-	TRBV15	TRBJ2-5	TGTGCCACCAGCGTCGGGACTCTAGGGGGGGAGACCCAGTACTTC	CATSVGTLGGETQYF
-	-	TRBV12-3/TRBV12-4	TRBJ2-7	TGTGCCAGCAGTTTAAGGGAAGGTTACGAGCAGTACTTC	CASSLREGYEQYF
-	-	TRBV27	TRBJ1-6	TGTGCCAGCAGTTTTGCACCTAATTCACCCCTCCACTTT	CASSFAPNSPLHF
-	TRBD1	TRBV27	TRBJ2-7	TGTGCCAGCAGCCCCATGACAGGGAGTGAGCAGTACTTC	CASSPMTGSEQYF
-	-	TRBV1	TRBJ2-3	TGCACCAGCAGCCAAAGTAGTCTAGCGGGGACAGATACGCAGTATTTT	CTSSQSSLAGTDTQYF